This T cell receptor (beta chain) was obtained from a study of vaccination and CD4 T cells after COVID-19. As for the study in general: Cells were stimulated with overlapping spike peptide pools from SARS-CoV-2, HCoV-NL63, HCoV-OC43 and HCoV-229E.

Sample treatment: approximately nine-day PBMC culture with coronavirus spike peptide pools or control peptides (ViraFEST assay). The germline V gene has CDR1 MGHRA and CDR2 YSYEKL. The V gene lost 2 bases and the J gene lost 4 bases, with 17 bases spanning the gap. The CDR3 has 16 amino acids. In the case of this clonotype: Antigen specificity is unknown.

Cultured CD4+ T-cell DNA underwent Oncomine TCR Beta short-read sequencing. TCRdb fed the PCR reads into MiXCR, producing one record per CDR3 protein. This table has 20,000 to 25,000 distinct CDR3 sequences, approximately 59% appearing once. The sample consisted of CD4+ T cells from blood, cultured in vitro, taken after SARS-CoV-2 vaccination. J is TRBJ1-2 and V is TRBV4-1, with D perhaps matching TRBD1 (6 bases). The clonotype was recovered from a human donor who received a COVID-19 vaccine. CDR3 region: CASSQIARGGIYGYTF. In DNA form, the CDR3 reads TGCGCCAGCAGCCAAATAGCTAGGGGGGGGATCTATGGCTACACCTTC.